Shown below are 2 T cell receptor beta chains from a single sample sequenced in a study of blood T cell repertoires in COVID-19. Here immunoSEQ multiplex PCR was the method, and the copy in TCRdb shows in-frame clones only, minus some. This sample has roughly 100,000 clones, with approximately 84% found just once. What was sequenced was peripheral blood. Receptor source: a woman aged 55-70 years with acute or convalescent COVID-19.

The chain has TRBV2 and TRBJ1-5, with D possibly TRBD1 on 6 matching bases. Germline CDR1 SNHLY, CDR2 FYNNEI. This CDR3 comprises 14 residues. Trimming stripped 4 bases from V and 7 bases from J, with 14 bases between. The CDR3 DNA is TGTGCCAGCAGTGTCCTTCAGGGGATGCAGCCCCAGCATTTT. Translation gives CASSVLQGMQPQHF.

J is TRBJ1-1 and V is TRBV7-2, with 7 nucleotides matching TRBD1. CDR3 length: 15 amino acids. With 4 bases clipped from V and 5 bases from J, the junction kept 10 bases outside the gene matches. Germline values: CDR1 SGHTA, CDR2 FQGNSA. CDR3 coding DNA: TGTGCCAGCAGCTCCCACGGGCAGGGGGGTACTGAAGCTTTCTTT. This gives the protein CASSSHGQGGTEAFF.